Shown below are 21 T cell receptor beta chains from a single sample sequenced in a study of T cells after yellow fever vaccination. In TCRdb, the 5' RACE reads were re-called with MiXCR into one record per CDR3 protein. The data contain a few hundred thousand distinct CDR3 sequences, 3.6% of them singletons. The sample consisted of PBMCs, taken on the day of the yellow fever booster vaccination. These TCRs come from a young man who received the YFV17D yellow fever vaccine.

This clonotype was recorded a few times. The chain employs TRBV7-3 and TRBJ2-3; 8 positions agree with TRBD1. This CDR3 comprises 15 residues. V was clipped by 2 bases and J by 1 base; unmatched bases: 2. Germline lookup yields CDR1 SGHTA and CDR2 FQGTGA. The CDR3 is CASSLVTGGTDTQYF. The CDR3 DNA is TGTGCCAGCAGCTTAGTGACAGGGGGCACAGATACGCAGTATTTT.

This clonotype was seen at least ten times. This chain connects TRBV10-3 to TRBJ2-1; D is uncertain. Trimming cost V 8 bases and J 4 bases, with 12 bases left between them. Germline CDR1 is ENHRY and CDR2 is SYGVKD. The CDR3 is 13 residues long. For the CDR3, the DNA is TGTGCCATCGGCGCCAGCCATTACAATGAGCAGTTCTTC. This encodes CAIGASHYNEQFF.

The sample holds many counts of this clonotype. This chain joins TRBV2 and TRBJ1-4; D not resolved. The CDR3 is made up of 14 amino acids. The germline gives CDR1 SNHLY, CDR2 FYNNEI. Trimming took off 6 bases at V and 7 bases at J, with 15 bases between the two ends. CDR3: CASRREVMVEKLFF. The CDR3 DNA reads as TGTGCCAGCAGGAGGGAGGTGATGGTTGAAAAACTGTTTTTT.

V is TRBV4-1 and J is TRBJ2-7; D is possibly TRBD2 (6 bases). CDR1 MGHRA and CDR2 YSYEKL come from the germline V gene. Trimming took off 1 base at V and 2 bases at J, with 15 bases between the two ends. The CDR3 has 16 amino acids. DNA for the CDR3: TGCGCCAGCAGCCAAGGGGTCAGGCAGCGGGCCTACGAGCAGTACTTC. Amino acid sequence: CASSQGVRQRAYEQYF.

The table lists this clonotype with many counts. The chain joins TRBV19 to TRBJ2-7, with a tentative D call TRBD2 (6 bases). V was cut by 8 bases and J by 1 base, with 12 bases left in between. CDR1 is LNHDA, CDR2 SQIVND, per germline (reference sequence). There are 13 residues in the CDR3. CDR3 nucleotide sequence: TGTGCCAGTGAGGGCGGGACTTCCTACGAGCAGTACTTC. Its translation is CASEGGTSYEQYF. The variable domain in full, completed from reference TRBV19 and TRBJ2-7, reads DGGITQSPKYLFRKEGQNVTLSCEQNLNHDAMYWYRQDPGQGLRLIYYSQIVNDFQKGDIAEGYSVSREKKESFPLTVTSAQKNPTAFYLCASEGGTSYEQYFGPGTRLTVT.

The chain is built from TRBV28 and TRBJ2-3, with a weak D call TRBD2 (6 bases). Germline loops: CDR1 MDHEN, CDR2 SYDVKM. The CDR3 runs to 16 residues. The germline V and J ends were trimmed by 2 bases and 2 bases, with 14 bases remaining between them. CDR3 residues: CASSLEPGLPTDTQYF. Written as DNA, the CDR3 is TGTGCCAGCAGTTTAGAGCCCGGACTACCCACAGATACGCAGTATTTT.

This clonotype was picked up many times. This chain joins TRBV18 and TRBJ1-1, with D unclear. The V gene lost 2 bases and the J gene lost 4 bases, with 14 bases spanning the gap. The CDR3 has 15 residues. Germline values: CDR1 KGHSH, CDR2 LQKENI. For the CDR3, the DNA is TGTGCCAGCTCACCAAACTATCCGGGCGTCACTGAAGCTTTCTTT. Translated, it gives CASSPNYPGVTEAFF.

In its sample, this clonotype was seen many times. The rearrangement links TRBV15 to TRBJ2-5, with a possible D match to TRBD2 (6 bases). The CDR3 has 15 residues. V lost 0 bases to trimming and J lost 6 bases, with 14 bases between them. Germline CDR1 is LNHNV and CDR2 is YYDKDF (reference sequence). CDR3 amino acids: CATSRDSLAWQTQYF. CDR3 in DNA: TGTGCCACCAGCAGAGATTCCCTAGCGTGGCAGACCCAGTACTTC.

The CDR3 region is CASSKDRALAKNIQYF. The CDR3 DNA sequence: TGTGCCAGCAGTAAAGACAGGGCCCTAGCCAAAAACATTCAGTACTTC. The rearrangement uses TRBV6-5 and TRBJ2-4, with 7 nucleotides matching TRBD1. This CDR3 has 16 residues. Germline CDR1 MNHEY, CDR2 SVGAGI. V gave up 5 bases and J gave up 0 bases; unmatched junction bases: 7.

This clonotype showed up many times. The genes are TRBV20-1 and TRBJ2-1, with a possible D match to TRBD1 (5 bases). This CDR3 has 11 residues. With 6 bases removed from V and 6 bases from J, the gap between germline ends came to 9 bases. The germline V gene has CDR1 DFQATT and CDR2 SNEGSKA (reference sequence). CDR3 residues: CSAMGLNEQFF. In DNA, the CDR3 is TGCAGTGCCATGGGGCTCAATGAGCAGTTCTTC.

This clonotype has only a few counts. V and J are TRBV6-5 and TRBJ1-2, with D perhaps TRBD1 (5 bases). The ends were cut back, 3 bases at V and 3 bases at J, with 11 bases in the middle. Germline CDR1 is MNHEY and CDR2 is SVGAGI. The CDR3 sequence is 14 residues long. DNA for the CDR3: TGTGCCAGCAGTTATGGCCCCAGGGACTATGGCTACACCTTC. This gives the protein CASSYGPRDYGYTF.

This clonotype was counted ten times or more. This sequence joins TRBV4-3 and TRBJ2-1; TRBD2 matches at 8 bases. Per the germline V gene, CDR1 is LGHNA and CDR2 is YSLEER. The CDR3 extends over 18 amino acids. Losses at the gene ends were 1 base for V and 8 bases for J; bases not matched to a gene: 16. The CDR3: CASSQVSMAGGKFDEQFF. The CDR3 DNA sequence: TGCGCCAGCAGCCAAGTCTCCATGGCGGGGGGAAAATTCGATGAGCAGTTCTTC.

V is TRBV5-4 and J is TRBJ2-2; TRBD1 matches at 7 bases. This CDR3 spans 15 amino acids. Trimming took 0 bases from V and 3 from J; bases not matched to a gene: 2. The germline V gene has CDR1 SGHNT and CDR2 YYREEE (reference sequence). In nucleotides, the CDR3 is TGTGCCAGCAGCTTGGTTGGGACAGACACCGGGGAGCTGTTTTTT. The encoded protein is CASSLVGTDTGELFF.

Written as DNA, the CDR3 is TGTGCCAGCAGCTCTCGAGATAGGGCGAACACCGGGGAGCTGTTTTTT. It specifies CASSSRDRANTGELFF. The chain carries TRBV7-2 and TRBJ2-2; D gene ambiguous. The CDR3 has 16 residues. Germline assignment: CDR1 SGHTA and CDR2 FQGNSA. The V and J ends lost 4 bases and 0 bases respectively, with 12 bases between them.

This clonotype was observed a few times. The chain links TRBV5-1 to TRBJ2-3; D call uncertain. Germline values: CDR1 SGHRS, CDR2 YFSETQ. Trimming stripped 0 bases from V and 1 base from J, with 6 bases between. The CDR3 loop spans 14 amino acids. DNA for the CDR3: TGCGCCAGCAGCTTGGATCAGGGCACAGATACGCAGTATTTT. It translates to CASSLDQGTDTQYF.

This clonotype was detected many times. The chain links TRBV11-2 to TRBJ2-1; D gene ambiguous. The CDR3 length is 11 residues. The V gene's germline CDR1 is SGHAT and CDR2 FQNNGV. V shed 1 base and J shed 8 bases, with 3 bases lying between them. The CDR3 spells CASSLVHEQFF. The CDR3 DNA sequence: TGTGCCAGCAGCTTAGTCCATGAGCAGTTCTTC.

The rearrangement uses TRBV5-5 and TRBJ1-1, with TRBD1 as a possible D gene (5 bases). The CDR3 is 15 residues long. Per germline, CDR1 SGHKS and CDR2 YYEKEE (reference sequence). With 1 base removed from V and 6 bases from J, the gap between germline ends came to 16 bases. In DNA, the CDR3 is TGTGCCAGCAGCTTGCGAGGGGAAAAGATCGCTGAAGCTTTCTTT. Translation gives CASSLRGEKIAEAFF.

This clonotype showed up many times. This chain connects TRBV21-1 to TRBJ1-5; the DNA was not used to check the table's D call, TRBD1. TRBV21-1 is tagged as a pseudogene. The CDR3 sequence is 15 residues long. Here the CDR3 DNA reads TGTGCCAGCATTCTAACAGGGACGGCTCAGAAGCCCCAGCATTTT. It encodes CASILTGTAQKPQHF.

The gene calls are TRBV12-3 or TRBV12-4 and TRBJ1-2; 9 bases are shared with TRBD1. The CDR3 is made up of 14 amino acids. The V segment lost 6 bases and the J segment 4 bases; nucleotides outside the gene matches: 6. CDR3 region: CASSPGQGFYGYTF. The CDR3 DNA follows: TGTGCCAGCAGCCCGGGACAGGGATTCTATGGCTACACCTTC.

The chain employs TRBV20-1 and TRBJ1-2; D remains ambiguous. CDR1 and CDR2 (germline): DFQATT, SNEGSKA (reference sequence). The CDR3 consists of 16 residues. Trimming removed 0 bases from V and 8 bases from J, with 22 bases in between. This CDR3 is CSARDYAEITEGGYTF. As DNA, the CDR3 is TGCAGTGCTAGAGATTACGCCGAAATCACGGAGGGAGGCTACACCTTC.

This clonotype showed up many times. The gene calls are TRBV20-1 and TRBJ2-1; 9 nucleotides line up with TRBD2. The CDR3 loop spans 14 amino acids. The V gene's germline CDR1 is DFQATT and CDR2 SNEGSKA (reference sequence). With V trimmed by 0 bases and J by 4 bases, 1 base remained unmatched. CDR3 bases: TGCAGTGCTAGAGAGCGGGGGGGGTACAATGAGCAGTTCTTC. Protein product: CSARERGGYNEQFF.